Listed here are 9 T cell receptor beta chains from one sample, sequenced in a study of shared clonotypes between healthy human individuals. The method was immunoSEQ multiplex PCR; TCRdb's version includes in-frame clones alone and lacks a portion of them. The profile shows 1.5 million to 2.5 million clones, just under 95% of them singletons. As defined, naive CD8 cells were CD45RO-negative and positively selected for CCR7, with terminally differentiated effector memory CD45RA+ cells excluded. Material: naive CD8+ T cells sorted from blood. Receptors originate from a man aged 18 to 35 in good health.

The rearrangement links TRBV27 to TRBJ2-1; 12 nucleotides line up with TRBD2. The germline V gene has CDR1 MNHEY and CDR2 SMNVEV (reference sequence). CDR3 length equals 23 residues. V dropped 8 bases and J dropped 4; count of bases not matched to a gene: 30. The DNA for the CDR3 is TGTGCCAGCGGACTTTGGACACCTAACCGGGACATAGGACTAGCGGGAAGATACAATGAGCAGTTCTTC. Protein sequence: CASGLWTPNRDIGLAGRYNEQFF.

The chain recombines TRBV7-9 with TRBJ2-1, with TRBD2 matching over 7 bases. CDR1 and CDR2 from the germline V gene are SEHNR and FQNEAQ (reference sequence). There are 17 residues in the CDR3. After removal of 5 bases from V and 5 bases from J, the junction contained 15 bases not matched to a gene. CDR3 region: CASSPTFGGKGNNEQFF. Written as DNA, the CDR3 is TGTGCCAGCAGCCCAACATTCGGGGGGAAAGGCAACAATGAGCAGTTCTTC.

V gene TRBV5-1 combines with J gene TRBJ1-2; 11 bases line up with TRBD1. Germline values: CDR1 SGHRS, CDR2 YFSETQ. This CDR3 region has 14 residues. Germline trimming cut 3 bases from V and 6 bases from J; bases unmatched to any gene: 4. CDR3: CASSWDRGSDGYTF. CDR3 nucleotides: TGCGCCAGCAGCTGGGACAGGGGGTCTGATGGCTACACCTTC.

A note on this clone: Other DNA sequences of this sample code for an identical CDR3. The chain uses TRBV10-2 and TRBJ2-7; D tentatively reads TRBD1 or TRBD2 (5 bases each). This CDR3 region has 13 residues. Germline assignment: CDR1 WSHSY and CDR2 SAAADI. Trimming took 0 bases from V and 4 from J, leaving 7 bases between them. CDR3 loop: CASSESGPYEQYF. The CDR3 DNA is TGCGCCAGCAGTGAGTCGGGACCTTACGAGCAGTACTTC.

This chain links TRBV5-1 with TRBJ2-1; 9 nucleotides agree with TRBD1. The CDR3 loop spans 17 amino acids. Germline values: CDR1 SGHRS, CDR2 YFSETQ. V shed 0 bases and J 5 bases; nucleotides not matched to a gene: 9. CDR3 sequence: CASSLGLGTGLNNEQFF. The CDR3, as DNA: TGCGCCAGCAGCTTGGGGCTCGGGACAGGGCTGAACAATGAGCAGTTCTTC.

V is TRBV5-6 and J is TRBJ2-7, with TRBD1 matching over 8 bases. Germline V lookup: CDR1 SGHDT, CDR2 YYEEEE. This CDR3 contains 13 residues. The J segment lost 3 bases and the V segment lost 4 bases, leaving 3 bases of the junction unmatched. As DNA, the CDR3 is TGTGCCAGCAGCGAGGACAGGGACTACGAGCAGTACTTC. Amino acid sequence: CASSEDRDYEQYF.

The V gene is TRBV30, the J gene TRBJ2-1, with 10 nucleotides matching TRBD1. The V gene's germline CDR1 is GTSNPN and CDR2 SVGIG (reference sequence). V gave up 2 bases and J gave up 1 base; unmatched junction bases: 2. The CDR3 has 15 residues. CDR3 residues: CAWSPGQGSYNEQFF. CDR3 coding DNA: TGTGCCTGGAGTCCGGGACAGGGGTCCTACAATGAGCAGTTCTTC.

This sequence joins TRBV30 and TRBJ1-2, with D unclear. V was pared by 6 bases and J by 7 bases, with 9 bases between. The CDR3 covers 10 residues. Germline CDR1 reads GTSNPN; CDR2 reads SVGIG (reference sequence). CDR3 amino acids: CACFGAGYTF. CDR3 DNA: TGTGCCTGTTTTGGCGCTGGCTACACCTTC. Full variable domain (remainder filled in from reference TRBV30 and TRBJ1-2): SQTIHQWPATLVQPVGSPLSLECTVEGTSNPNLYWYRQAAGRGLQLLFYSVGIGQISSEVPQNLSASRPQDRQFILSSKKLLLSDSGFYLCACFGAGYTFGSGTRLTVV.

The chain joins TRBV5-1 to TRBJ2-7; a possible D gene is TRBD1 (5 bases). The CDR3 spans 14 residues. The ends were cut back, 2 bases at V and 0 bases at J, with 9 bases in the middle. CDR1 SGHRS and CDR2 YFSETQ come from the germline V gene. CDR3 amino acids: CASSFNTGSYEQYF. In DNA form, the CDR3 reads TGCGCCAGCAGCTTTAACACAGGCTCCTACGAGCAGTACTTC.